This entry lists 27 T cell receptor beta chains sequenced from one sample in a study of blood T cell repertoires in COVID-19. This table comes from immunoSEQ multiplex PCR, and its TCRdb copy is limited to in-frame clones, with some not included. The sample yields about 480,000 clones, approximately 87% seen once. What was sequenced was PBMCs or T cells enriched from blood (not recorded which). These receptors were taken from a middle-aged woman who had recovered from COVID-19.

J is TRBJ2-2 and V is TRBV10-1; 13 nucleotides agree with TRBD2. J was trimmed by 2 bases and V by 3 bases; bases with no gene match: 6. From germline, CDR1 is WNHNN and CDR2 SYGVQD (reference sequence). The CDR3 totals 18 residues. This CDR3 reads CASSDGLAGVHNTGELFF. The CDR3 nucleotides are TGCGCCAGCAGTGACGGACTAGCGGGAGTACATAACACCGGGGAGCTGTTTTTT.

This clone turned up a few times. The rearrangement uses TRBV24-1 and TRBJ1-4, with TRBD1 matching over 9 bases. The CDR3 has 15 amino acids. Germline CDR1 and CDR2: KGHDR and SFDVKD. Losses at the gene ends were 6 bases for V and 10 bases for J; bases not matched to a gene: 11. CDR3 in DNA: TGTGCCACCAGTAGCGGGACAGGGCCTAGCGGAAAACTGTTTTTT. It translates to CATSSGTGPSGKLFF.

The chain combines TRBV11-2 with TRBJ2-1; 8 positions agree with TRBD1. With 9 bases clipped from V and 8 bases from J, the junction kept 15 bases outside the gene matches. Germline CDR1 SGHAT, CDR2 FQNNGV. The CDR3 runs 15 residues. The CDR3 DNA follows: TGTGCCAGTCAGTTCAGGGGGCGGGCGGTCGATGAGCAGTTCTTC. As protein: CASQFRGRAVDEQFF.

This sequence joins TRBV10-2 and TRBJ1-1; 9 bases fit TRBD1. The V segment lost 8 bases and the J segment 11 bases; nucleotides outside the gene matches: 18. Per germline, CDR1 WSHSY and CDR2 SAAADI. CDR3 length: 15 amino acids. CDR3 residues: CASGRGGDRAGSAFF. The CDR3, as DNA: TGCGCCAGCGGGCGAGGTGGGGACAGGGCGGGATCGGCTTTCTTT.

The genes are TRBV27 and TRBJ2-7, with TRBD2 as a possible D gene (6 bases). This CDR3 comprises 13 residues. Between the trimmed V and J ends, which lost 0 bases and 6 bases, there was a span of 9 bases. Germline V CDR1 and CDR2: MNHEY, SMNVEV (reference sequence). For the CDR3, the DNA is TGTGCCAGCAGTTTATCAGAGGGAGGCGAGCAGTACTTC. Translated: CASSLSEGGEQYF.

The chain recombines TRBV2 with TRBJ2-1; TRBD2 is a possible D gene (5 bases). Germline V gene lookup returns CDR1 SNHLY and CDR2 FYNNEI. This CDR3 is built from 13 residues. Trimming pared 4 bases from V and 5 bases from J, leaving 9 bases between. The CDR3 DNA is TGTGCCAGCAGTGTACGGCGGGACAATGAGCAGTTCTTC. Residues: CASSVRRDNEQFF.

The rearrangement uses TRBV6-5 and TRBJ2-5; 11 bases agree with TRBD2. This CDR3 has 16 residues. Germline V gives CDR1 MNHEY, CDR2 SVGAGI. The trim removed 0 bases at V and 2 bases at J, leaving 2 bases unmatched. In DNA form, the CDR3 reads TGTGCCAGCAGTTACTCCGGGACTAGCGGTCAAGAGACCCAGTACTTC. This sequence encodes CASSYSGTSGQETQYF.

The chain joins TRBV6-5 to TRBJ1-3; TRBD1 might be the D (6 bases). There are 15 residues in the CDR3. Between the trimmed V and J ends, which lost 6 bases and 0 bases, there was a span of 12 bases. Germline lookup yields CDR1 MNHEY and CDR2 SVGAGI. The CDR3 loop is CASSPGTNSGNTIYF. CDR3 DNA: TGTGCCAGCAGCCCCGGGACAAACTCTGGAAACACCATATATTTT.

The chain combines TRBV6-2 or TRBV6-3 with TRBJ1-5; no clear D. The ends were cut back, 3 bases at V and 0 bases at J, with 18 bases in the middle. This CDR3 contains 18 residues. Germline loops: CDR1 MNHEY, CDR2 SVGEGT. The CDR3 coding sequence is TGTGCCAGCAGTTATGACGACCGGGAGAAATATAGCAATCAGCCCCAGCATTTT. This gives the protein CASSYDDREKYSNQPQHF.

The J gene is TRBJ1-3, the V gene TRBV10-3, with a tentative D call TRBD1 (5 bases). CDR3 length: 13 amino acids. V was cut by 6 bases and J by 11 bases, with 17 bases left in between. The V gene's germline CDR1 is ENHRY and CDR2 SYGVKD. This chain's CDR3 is CAIRRPPGGAIYF. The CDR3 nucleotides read TGTGCCATCAGGCGCCCCCCCGGGGGAGCCATATATTTT.

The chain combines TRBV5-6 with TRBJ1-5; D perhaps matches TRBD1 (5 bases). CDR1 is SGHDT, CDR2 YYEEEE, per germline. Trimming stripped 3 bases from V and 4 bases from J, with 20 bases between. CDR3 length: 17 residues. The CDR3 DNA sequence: TGTGCCAGCAGCTCGACCCAGACAGCGAGTGCTAATCAGCCCCAGCATTTT. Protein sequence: CASSSTQTASANQPQHF.

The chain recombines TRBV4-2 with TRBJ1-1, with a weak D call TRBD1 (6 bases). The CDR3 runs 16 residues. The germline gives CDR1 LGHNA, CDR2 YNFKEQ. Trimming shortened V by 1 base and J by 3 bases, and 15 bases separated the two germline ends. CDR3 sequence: CASSQGASGGHTEAFF. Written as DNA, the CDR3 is TGTGCCAGCAGCCAAGGGGCCTCCGGGGGGCACACTGAAGCTTTCTTT.

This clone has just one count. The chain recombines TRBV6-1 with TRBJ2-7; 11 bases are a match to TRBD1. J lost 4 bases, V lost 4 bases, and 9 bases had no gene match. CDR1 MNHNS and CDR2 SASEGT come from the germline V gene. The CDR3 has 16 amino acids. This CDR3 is CASSGDRDRGTYEQYF. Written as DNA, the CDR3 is TGTGCCAGCAGTGGGGACCGGGACAGGGGGACTTACGAGCAGTACTTC.

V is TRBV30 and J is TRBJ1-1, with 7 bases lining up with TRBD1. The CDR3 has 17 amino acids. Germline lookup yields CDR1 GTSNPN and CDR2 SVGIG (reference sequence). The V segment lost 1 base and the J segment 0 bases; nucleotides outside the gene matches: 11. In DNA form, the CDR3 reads TGTGCCTGGAGTGACCTAGGGGGCTTAGGCGTGAACACTGAAGCTTTCTTT. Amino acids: CAWSDLGGLGVNTEAFF.

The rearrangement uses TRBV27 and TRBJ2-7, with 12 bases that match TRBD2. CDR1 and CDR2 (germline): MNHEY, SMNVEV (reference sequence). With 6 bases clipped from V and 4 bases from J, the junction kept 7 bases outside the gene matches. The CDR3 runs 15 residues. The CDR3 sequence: CASRQLAGGGYEQYF. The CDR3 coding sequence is TGTGCCAGCAGACAACTAGCGGGAGGAGGATACGAGCAGTACTTC.

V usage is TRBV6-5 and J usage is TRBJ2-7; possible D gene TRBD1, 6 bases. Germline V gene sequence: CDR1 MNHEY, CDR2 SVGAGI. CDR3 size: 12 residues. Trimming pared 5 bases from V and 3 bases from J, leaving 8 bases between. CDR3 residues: CASSKDSYEQYF. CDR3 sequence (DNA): TGTGCCAGCAGTAAGGACAGCTACGAGCAGTACTTC.

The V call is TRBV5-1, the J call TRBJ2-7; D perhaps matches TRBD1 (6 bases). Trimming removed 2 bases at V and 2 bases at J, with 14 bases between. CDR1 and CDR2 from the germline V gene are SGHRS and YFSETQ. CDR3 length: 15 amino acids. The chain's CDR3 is CASSFGAGETYEQYF. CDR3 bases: TGCGCCAGCAGCTTTGGTGCAGGGGAGACCTACGAGCAGTACTTC.

The CDR3, as DNA: TGCGCCAGCAGCTTGTTTGACAGGGAGATGGAGACCCAGTACTTC. Translating it yields CASSLFDREMETQYF. The chain links TRBV5-1 to TRBJ2-5, with 7 bases fitting TRBD1. Germline CDR1 SGHRS, CDR2 YFSETQ. This CDR3 is built from 15 residues. The J segment lost 5 bases and the V segment lost 1 base, leaving 8 bases of the junction unmatched. The variable domain in full, with the rest retrieved from reference TRBV5-1 and TRBJ2-5, is KAGVTQTPRYLIKTRGQQVTLSCSPISGHRSVSWYQQTPGQGLQFLFEYFSETQRNKGNFPGRFSGRQFSNSRSEMNVSTLELGDSALYLCASSLFDREMETQYFGPGTRLLVL.

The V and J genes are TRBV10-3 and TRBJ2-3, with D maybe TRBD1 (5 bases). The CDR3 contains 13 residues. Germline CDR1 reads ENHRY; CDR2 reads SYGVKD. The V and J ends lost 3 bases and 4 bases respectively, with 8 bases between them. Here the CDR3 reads CAISDRVADTQYF. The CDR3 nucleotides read TGTGCCATCAGTGACAGGGTGGCAGATACGCAGTATTTT.

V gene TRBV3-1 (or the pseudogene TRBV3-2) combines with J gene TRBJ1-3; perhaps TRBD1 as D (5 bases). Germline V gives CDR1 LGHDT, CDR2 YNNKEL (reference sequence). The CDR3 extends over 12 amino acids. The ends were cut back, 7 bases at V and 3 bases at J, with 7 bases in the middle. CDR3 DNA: TGTGCCAGCAACGGGGGTGGAAACACCATATATTTT. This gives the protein CASNGGGNTIYF.

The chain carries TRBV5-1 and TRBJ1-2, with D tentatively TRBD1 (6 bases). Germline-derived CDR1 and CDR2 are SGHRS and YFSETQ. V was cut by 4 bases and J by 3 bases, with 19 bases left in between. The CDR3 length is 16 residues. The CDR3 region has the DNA TGCGCCAGCAGCCCCCCAGGGGAATTTATTCACTATGGCTACACCTTC. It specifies CASSPPGEFIHYGYTF. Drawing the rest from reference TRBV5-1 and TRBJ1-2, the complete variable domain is KAGVTQTPRYLIKTRGQQVTLSCSPISGHRSVSWYQQTPGQGLQFLFEYFSETQRNKGNFPGRFSGRQFSNSRSEMNVSTLELGDSALYLCASSPPGEFIHYGYTFGSGTRLTVV.

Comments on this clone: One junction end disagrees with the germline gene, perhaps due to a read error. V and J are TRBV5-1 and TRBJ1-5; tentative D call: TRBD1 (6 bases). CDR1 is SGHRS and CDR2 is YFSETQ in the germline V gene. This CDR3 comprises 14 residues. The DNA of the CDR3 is TGCGCCAGCAGCTTGGCCGGGGCTGGACAGCCTGTGGATTTT. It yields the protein CASSLAGAGQPVDF.

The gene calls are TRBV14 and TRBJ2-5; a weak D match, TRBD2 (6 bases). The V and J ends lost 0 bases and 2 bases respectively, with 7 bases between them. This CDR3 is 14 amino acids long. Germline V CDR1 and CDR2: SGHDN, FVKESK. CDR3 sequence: CASSQEGLQETQYF. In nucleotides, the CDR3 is TGTGCCAGCAGCCAAGAGGGACTTCAAGAGACCCAGTACTTC.

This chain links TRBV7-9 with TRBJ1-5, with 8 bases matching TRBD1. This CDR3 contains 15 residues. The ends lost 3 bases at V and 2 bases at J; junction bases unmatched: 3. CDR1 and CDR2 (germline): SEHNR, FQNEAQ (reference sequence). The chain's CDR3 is CASSFQGAGNQPQHF. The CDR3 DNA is TGTGCCAGCAGCTTCCAGGGGGCTGGCAATCAGCCCCAGCATTTT.

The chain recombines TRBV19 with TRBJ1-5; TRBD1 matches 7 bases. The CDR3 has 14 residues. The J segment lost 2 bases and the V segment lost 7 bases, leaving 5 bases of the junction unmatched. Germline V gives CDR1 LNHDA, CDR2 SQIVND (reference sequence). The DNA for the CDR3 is TGTGCCAGTAAGAGGACAGGAGGCAATCAGCCCCAGCATTTT. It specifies CASKRTGGNQPQHF.

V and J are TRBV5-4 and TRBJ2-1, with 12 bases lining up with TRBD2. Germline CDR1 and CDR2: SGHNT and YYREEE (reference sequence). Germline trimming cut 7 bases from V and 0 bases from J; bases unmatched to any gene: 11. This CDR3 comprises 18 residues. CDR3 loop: CASGSSGRGPISYNEQFF. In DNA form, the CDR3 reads TGTGCCAGCGGATCTAGCGGGAGGGGTCCAATCTCCTACAATGAGCAGTTCTTC.

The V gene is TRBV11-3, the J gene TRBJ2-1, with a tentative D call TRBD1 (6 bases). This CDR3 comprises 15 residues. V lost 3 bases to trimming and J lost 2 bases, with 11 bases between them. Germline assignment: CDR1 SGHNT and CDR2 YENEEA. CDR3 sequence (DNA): TGTGCCAGCAGCTTTGGGCAGGGGCCCTACAATGAGCAGTTCTTC. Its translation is CASSFGQGPYNEQFF.